The source of this TCR beta chain is a study of T cells in Graves' hyperthyroidism and ophthalmopathy (dated by TCRdb to about 2019). Context from the whole study: Peripheral blood was collected at initial diagnosis, before any treatment. A discovery cohort of fewer than 110 patients, approximately 44 with Graves' ophthalmopathy and 57 with stable Graves' hyperthyroidism, was used to find distinguishing TCR V-J signatures. Prospective prediction of ophthalmopathy was tested in an independent validation cohort of some 20 hyperthyroidism patients and 17 patients who later progressed to ophthalmopathy. The 100 discovery patients were divided at random into training and test sets in a 7:3 ratio. In addition, the study compared T-cell repertoires in thyroid tissue and in blood from five or six Graves' hyperthyroidism patients. Once sampling was done, hyperthyroidism patients were given methimazole at a starting dose of 30 mg daily, whereas ophthalmopathy patients were given high-dose intravenous methylprednisolone. The paper reports TCR Vbeta CDR3 sequencing of approximately 140 peripheral blood samples: around 41 ophthalmopathy, under 85 hyperthyroidism and around 17 progressor patients.

A patient counted as having stable Graves' hyperthyroidism if no progression to ophthalmopathy occurred over 18 months of follow-up. Hyperthyroidism patients were newly diagnosed, had a disease duration of under 2 months, and were aged 18 to 65 years. Patients with uncontrolled infections, other autoimmune diseases, pregnancy or lactation were excluded. Diagnoses were established on the basis of clinical symptoms, serum thyroxine and TRAb, thyroid ultrasound, and orbital computed tomography. Ficoll-Paque density gradient centrifugation was used to isolate PBMCs from about 10 ml of fresh peripheral blood. Trizol reagent was used to extract total RNA, and RNA quality was then checked on an Agilent 2100 Bioanalyzer. The TCR beta CDR3 regions were amplified from RNA transcripts. The TCR CDR3 was subjected to a first round of RT-PCR using the HTBI primer set and the Qiagen OneStep RT-PCR kit. A second multiplex PCR round built the libraries, followed by size selection and purification. The libraries were sequenced on an Illumina HiSeq2000 using paired-end 100 bp reads. The original pipeline was this. Raw data were processed with SOAPnuke, discarding reads with adapters, uncalled bases, mean Phred below 15, or no exact constant-primer or identifier match. COPE v1.2.5 was used to merge the high-quality paired reads, and each unique nucleotide sequence was defined as a clonotype. MiTCR v1.1 was used to align the clonotypes against IMGT TRBV, TRBD and TRBJ reference segments. The analysis included only V-J combinations with a frequency above 0.0001, which together covered around 99% of the repertoires. The TCS score was defined as F50 (clonal expansion) divided by E x V (chaos), with BLOSUM62-based TCRdist calculated between CDR3 peptides within each V-J. Welch's t-statistics and random forest reduced just over 500 V-J features to fewer than 15, which were used in a naive Bayes classifier (R e1071). The Morisita-Horn index was used to measure how similar the thyroid and blood repertoires were. TCRdb passed the public sequencing reads through fastp at Q25 and MiXCR, retaining productive beta sequences. CDR3 protein sequences are deduplicated, and each keeps its most common genes and DNA. TCRdb, not the authors, supplied the V and J calls. This sample holds 750,000 to 900,000 distinct CDR3 sequences; about two fifths were observed only once. The top ten clonotypes cover about 8.9% of the sample.

The study at large found these results: Most expanded thyroid clonotypes (frequency above 0.001) were also found in blood, which suggests that blood repertoires may mirror thyroid immune responses. During validation, the model predicted progression to ophthalmopathy a median of about 5.9 months ahead of onset, with more than 55% sensitivity and roughly 72% specificity. Ophthalmopathy was separated from stable hyperthyroidism by a 13 V-J signature model, with over 85% sensitivity and just over 81% specificity obtained in cross-validation and 80%/75% obtained in testing. No statistical method was used to fix the sample size in advance, and group allocation was not hidden from the investigators.

Inclusive of the bounding cysteine and phenylalanine, the CDR3 is 14 residues long. The read is trimmed to its CDR3 DNA, 42 bases read in frame from base 1. Per the germline V gene, ENHRY is the CDR1 and SYGVKD is the CDR2. Trimming accounts for 2 bases at V and 2 bases at J, while the number of junction bases matched to no gene is 0. This clonotype was observed many times. Its antigen is currently not known. Base qualities are missing; no much larger clone stands one base away. The clonotype was recovered from a man between 18 and 35 years old with Graves' hyperthyroidism. The material sequenced was blood. The chain is made from TRBV10-3 and TRBJ1-5, and 7 junctional nucleotides match TRBD1. The DNA reads TGTGCCATCAGTGAGACAGGGGGCAATCAGCCCCAGCATTTT. It codes for CAISETGGNQPQHF.